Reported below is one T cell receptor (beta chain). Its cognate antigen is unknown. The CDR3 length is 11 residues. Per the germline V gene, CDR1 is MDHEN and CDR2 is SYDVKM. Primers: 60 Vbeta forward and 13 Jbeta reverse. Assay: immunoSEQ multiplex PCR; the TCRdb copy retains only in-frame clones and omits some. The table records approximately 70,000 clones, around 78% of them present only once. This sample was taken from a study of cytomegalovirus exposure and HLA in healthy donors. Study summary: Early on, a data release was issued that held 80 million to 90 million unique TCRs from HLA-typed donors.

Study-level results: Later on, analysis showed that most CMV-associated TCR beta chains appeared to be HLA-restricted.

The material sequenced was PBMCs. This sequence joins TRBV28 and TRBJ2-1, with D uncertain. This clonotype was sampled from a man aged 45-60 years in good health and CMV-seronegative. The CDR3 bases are TGTGCTTCGGGTTCCTACAATGAGCAGTTCTTC. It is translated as CASGSYNEQFF.